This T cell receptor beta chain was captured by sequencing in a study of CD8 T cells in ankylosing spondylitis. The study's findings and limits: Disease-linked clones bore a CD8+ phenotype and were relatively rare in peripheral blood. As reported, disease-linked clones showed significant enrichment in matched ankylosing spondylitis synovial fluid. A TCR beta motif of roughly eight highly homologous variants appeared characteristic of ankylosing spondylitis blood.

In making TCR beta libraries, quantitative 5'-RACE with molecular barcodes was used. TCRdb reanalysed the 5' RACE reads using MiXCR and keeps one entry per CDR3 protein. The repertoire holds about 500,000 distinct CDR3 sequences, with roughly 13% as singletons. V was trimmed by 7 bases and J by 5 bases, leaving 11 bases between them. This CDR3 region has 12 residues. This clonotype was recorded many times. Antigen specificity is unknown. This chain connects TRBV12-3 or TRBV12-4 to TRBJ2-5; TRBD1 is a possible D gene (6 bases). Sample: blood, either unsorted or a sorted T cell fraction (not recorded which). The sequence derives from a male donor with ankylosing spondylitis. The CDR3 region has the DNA TGTGCCAGCAAAACGGGACACGAGACCCAGTACTTC. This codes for CASKTGHETQYF.